Each of the 20 T cell receptor beta chains below was sequenced from the same sample in a study of cytotoxic CD8 clonotypes in ibrutinib-treated CLL. Some clones are missing from TCRdb's copy, which holds only in-frame ones; the method was immunoSEQ multiplex PCR. The data show roughly 220,000 clones, approximately 70% seen once. The sample here was PBMCs, taken after 12 months of ibrutinib treatment. The receptors derive from a human donor with chronic lymphocytic leukemia.

The chain recombines TRBV6-1 with TRBJ2-7, with TRBD1 matching 9 bases. Germline CDR1 and CDR2: MNHNS and SASEGT. With 6 bases clipped from V and 6 bases from J, the junction kept 12 bases outside the gene matches. The CDR3 sequence is 15 residues long. CDR3 sequence: CASRPQGARLGEQYF. The CDR3 DNA reads as TGTGCCAGCAGACCACAGGGGGCGCGTTTAGGCGAGCAGTACTTC.

The chain links TRBV27 to TRBJ2-1, with 7 bases aligning to TRBD1. The ends lost 2 bases at V and 7 bases at J; junction bases unmatched: 8. The CDR3 runs to 15 residues. CDR1 MNHEY and CDR2 SMNVEV come from the germline V gene (reference sequence). The CDR3 protein is CASSLLGTAMNEQFF. The CDR3 region has the DNA TGTGCCAGCAGTTTACTTGGGACAGCAATGAATGAGCAGTTCTTC.

This clone has only one observation. J is TRBJ2-7 and V is TRBV18; maybe TRBD2 (6 bases). There are 14 residues in the CDR3. Germline V gene sequence: CDR1 KGHSH, CDR2 LQKENI. V lost 5 bases and J 3 bases, leaving 14 bases between the germline ends. The CDR3 DNA follows: TGTGCCAGCTCATCTACTGGGGACTTCTACGAGCAGTACTTC. This translates into CASSSTGDFYEQYF.

This clone was seen only a few times. The V call is TRBV29-1, the J call TRBJ1-5; the D gene is possibly TRBD1 (5 bases). The germline V and J ends were trimmed by 4 bases and 5 bases, with 9 bases remaining between them. This CDR3 has 12 residues. Germline V gene data show CDR1 as SQVTM and CDR2 as ANQGSEA. The CDR3 is CSVGQGHQPQHF. CDR3 in DNA: TGCAGCGTTGGGCAGGGCCATCAGCCCCAGCATTTT.

There are a few counts of this clone. The V and J genes are TRBV4-1 and TRBJ2-7; tentative D call: TRBD1 (6 bases). This CDR3 region has 14 residues. Trimming took 4 bases from V and 2 from J, leaving 12 bases between them. CDR1 is MGHRA and CDR2 is YSYEKL in the germline V gene. The CDR3 DNA reads as TGCGCCAGCAGCCTAACAGGGTCACCCTACGAGCAGTACTTC. Its protein product is CASSLTGSPYEQYF.

The V gene is TRBV28, the J gene TRBJ1-2; 8 bases align to TRBD1. The CDR3 totals 15 residues. The germline V gene encodes CDR1 MDHEN and CDR2 SYDVKM. V shed 3 bases, J shed 7 bases, and the junction held 10 bases outside the gene matches. The DNA of the CDR3 is TGTGCCAGCAGTTTGGGCGGGACAGGTTTTGGTGGCTACACCTTC. This translates into CASSLGGTGFGGYTF.

This clone appeared a few times. The V gene is TRBV30, the J gene TRBJ1-3, with 10 bases fitting TRBD1. The CDR3 has 16 residues. Germline V gene sequence: CDR1 GTSNPN, CDR2 SVGIG (reference sequence). The junction had 7 bases not matched to a gene; V was cut back by 5 bases and J by 0 bases. This CDR3 is CAWASGQGHSGNTIYF. CDR3 nucleotides: TGTGCCTGGGCGTCGGGACAGGGGCACTCTGGAAACACCATATATTTT. Full variable domain (missing parts from reference TRBV30 and TRBJ1-3): SQTIHQWPATLVQPVGSPLSLECTVEGTSNPNLYWYRQAAGRGLQLLFYSVGIGQISSEVPQNLSASRPQDRQFILSSKKLLLSDSGFYLCAWASGQGHSGNTIYFGEGSWLTVV.

J is TRBJ1-4 and V is TRBV7-9, with D tentatively TRBD1 (6 bases). The CDR3 is 16 amino acids. The germline V and J ends were trimmed by 5 bases and 0 bases, with 13 bases remaining between them. The germline CDR1 and CDR2 sequences are SEHNR and FQNEAQ (reference sequence). CDR3 amino acids: CASSPRTEATNEKLFF. CDR3 bases: TGTGCCAGCAGCCCCCGGACAGAAGCAACTAATGAAAAACTGTTTTTT.

V and J are TRBV30 and TRBJ1-5, with D possibly being TRBD1 (5 bases). Trimming cost V 2 bases and J 4 bases, with 9 bases left between them. The CDR3 loop spans 13 amino acids. Germline V gives CDR1 GTSNPN, CDR2 SVGIG (reference sequence). CDR3 bases: TGTGCCTGGAGTTCAGGGTTAAATCAGCCCCAGCATTTT. It translates to CAWSSGLNQPQHF.

The chain has TRBV4-1 and TRBJ1-2; D is perhaps TRBD1 (5 bases). The CDR3 runs to 18 residues. Trimming removed 0 bases from V and 8 bases from J, with 25 bases in between. Germline V gene lookup returns CDR1 MGHRA and CDR2 YSYEKL. The CDR3 loop is CASSQDTPGAPSSKGYTF. The CDR3 nucleotides are TGCGCCAGCAGCCAAGATACGCCCGGGGCTCCAAGCTCGAAAGGCTACACCTTC.

The J gene is TRBJ1-1, the V gene TRBV6-5; D remains unclear. This CDR3 is 15 amino acids long. Trimming removed 1 base from V and 0 bases from J, with 9 bases in between. Germline lookup yields CDR1 MNHEY and CDR2 SVGAGI. In DNA form, the CDR3 reads TGTGCCAGCAGTTACTTTCAGACCATGAACACTGAAGCTTTCTTT. Its protein product is CASSYFQTMNTEAFF.

This chain connects TRBV11-3 to TRBJ2-5; 7 bases line up with TRBD1. CDR3 length equals 14 residues. CDR1 and CDR2 from the germline V gene are SGHNT and YENEEA. Unmatched junction bases numbered 1, after V lost 1 base and J lost 2 bases. The CDR3 loop is CASSLAGQQETQYF. The CDR3 region has the DNA TGTGCCAGCAGCTTAGCGGGACAGCAAGAGACCCAGTACTTC.

The CDR3 DNA sequence: TGTGCCAGCAGTTTAGCTGGGGTGCGTGAAGCTTTCTTT. Translating gives CASSLAGVREAFF. The V gene is TRBV28, the J gene TRBJ1-1; D is uncertain. This CDR3 contains 13 residues. CDR1 MDHEN and CDR2 SYDVKM come from the germline V gene. Trimming cost V 2 bases and J 7 bases, with 11 bases left between them.

The chain links TRBV7-8 to TRBJ2-7; D might be TRBD2 (6 bases). This CDR3 spans 12 amino acids. CDR1 and CDR2 (germline): SGHVS, FQNEAQ. V lost 3 bases, J lost 6 bases, and 9 bases lay in between. CDR3 protein: CASSLGGSEQYF. The CDR3 bases are TGTGCCAGCAGCTTGGGAGGAAGCGAGCAGTACTTC.

The rearrangement joins TRBV30 to TRBJ2-1, with D unresolved. The V gene's germline CDR1 is GTSNPN and CDR2 SVGIG (reference sequence). The CDR3 spans 11 residues. V lost 5 bases and J lost 9, with 11 bases in between. The CDR3 is CAWSGVSEQFF. As DNA, the CDR3 is TGTGCCTGGTCTGGCGTAAGTGAGCAGTTCTTC.

This clone was picked up one time. This chain's CDR3 is CASRGDRPAGELFF. The CDR3 nucleotides read TGTGCCAGCAGAGGGGACAGGCCGGCCGGGGAGCTGTTTTTT. This chain links TRBV6-5 with TRBJ2-2; 8 bases align to TRBD1. In germline, CDR1 is MNHEY, CDR2 SVGAGI. This CDR3 spans 14 amino acids. Losses at the gene ends were 6 bases for V and 6 bases for J; bases not matched to a gene: 6.

The V call is TRBV29-1, the J call TRBJ2-3, with TRBD2 matching 12 bases. The germline V gene encodes CDR1 SQVTM and CDR2 ANQGSEA. Trimming took 4 bases from V and 6 from J; bases not matched to a gene: 5. This CDR3 has 14 residues. The CDR3 here is CSVVRLAGADTQYF. In DNA, the CDR3 is TGCAGCGTTGTGAGACTAGCGGGAGCTGATACGCAGTATTTT.

The chain recombines TRBV4-1 with TRBJ1-2; 9 bases line up with TRBD1. Germline CDR1 reads MGHRA; CDR2 reads YSYEKL. CDR3 length: 14 residues. V dropped 4 bases and J dropped 6; count of bases not matched to a gene: 6. The CDR3, as DNA: TGCGCCAGCAGCCCTGGGGACAGGGAACATGGCTACACCTTC. Its translation: CASSPGDREHGYTF.

The V call is TRBV7-6, the J call TRBJ1-1; no reliable D call. The germline V and J ends were trimmed by 2 bases and 1 base, with 14 bases remaining between them. This CDR3 has 16 amino acids. The germline V gene has CDR1 SGHVS and CDR2 FNYEAQ. CDR3 in amino acids: CASSLSPRVTNTEAFF. CDR3 DNA: TGTGCCAGCAGCTTAAGCCCCCGGGTGACGAACACTGAAGCTTTCTTT.

The J gene is TRBJ2-7, the V gene TRBV5-1, with 10 bases lining up with TRBD1. Germline CDR1 SGHRS, CDR2 YFSETQ. V dropped 4 bases and J dropped 4; count of bases not matched to a gene: 5. The CDR3 sequence is 14 residues long. CDR3 in amino acids: CASSMTGGSYEQYF. DNA for the CDR3: TGCGCCAGCAGCATGACAGGGGGCTCGTACGAGCAGTACTTC.